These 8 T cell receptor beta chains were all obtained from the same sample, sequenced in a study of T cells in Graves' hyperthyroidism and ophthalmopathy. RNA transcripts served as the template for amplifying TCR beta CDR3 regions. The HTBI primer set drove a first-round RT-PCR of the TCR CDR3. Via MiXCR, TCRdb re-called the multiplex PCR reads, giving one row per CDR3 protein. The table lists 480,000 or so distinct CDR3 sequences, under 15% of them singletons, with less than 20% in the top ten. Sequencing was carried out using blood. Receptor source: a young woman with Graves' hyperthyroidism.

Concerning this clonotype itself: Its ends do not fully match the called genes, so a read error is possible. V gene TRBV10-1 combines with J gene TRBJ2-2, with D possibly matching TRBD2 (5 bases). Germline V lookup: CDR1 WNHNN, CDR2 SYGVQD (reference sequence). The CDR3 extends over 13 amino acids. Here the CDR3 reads CASGDVNTGKLFF. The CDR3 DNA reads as TGCGCCAGTGGTGATGTGAACACCGGGAAGCTGTTTTTT.

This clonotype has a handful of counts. The DNA for the CDR3 is TGTGCCAGCAGCTTAGCGCTAGGGACCAATGAGCAGTTCTTC. It is translated as CASSLALGTNEQFF. The chain couples TRBV7-9 to TRBJ2-1; D may match TRBD1 or TRBD2 (5 bases each). With 0 bases removed from V and 6 bases from J, the gap between germline ends came to 9 bases. Germline V gives CDR1 SEHNR, CDR2 FQNEAQ (reference sequence). The CDR3 runs to 14 residues.

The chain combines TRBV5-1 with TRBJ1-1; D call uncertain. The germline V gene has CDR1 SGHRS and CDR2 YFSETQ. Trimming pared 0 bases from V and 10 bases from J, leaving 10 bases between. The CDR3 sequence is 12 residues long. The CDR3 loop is CASSLEGLGAFF. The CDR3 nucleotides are TGCGCCAGCAGCTTGGAGGGTCTGGGAGCTTTCTTT.

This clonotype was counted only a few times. CDR3 DNA sequence: TGTGCCATCAGTGAGACTGTGGAGACCCAGTACTTC. Its protein product is CAISETVETQYF. The rearrangement uses TRBV10-3 and TRBJ2-5; D is unclear. The germline CDR1 and CDR2 sequences are ENHRY and SYGVKD. The germline V and J ends were trimmed by 2 bases and 5 bases, with 6 bases remaining between them. This CDR3 has 12 residues.

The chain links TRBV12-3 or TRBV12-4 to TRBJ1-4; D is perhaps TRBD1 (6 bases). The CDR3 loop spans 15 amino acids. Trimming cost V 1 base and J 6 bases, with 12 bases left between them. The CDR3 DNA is TGTGCCAGCAGTTTAGGAGGGGGAGCAGATGAAAAACTGTTTTTT. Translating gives CASSLGGGADEKLFF.

The CDR3 sequence is CASSYSATEAFF. The CDR3 DNA reads TGTGCCAGCAGTTACTCAGCCACTGAAGCTTTCTTT. The chain recombines TRBV6-5 with TRBJ1-1; D is ambiguous. Germline V gene sequence: CDR1 MNHEY, CDR2 SVGAGI. CDR3 length equals 12 residues. Trimming removed 0 bases at V and 4 bases at J, with 3 bases between.

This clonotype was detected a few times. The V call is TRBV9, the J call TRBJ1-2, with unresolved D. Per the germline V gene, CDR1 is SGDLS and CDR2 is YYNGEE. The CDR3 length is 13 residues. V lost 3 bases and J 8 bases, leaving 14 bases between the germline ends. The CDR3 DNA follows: TGTGCCAGCAGCGGCCGATCGTCCATCGGCTACACCTTC. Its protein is CASSGRSSIGYTF.

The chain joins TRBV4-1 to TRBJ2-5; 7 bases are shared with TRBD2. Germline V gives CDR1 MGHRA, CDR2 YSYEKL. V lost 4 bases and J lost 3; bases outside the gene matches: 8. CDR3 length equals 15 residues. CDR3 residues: CASSPLAGAEETQYF. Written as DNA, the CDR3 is TGCGCCAGCAGCCCCCTCGCGGGAGCAGAAGAGACCCAGTACTTC.